These T cell receptor beta chains were read from a single sample in a study of identical twins. TCRdb passed the 5' RACE reads through MiXCR, listing each CDR3 protein once. Of roughly 690,000 distinct CDR3 sequences in the sample, roughly 6% were seen once. Material: naive T cells sorted from blood. These receptors came from a young man in good health. Each CDR3 is given with its conserved first and last residue. The order of the fields is V gene, clone size, J gene, D gene, CDR3 protein, CDR3 DNA. A D gene is named only where the DNA matches it firmly. Where a row states a size, it is once, few, many or the class of an expanded clone; other rows omit it.

v_call: TRBV12-3/TRBV12-4
clone_size: -
j_call: TRBJ1-2
d_call: -
cdr3_aa: CASSPADSSYSYGYTF
cdr3_nt: TGTGCCAGCAGCCCCGCGGACAGCTCCTACTCCTATGGCTACACCTTC

v_call: TRBV20-1
clone_size: many
j_call: TRBJ2-3
d_call: TRBD2
cdr3_aa: CSARKLAGGVGTDTQYF
cdr3_nt: TGCAGTGCTAGGAAACTAGCGGGAGGGGTTGGCACAGATACGCAGTATTTT

v_call: TRBV30
clone_size: many
j_call: TRBJ2-7
d_call: -
cdr3_aa: CAWSEDGAYEQYF
cdr3_nt: TGTGCCTGGAGCGAGGACGGCGCTTACGAGCAGTACTTC

v_call: TRBV5-1
clone_size: -
j_call: TRBJ2-5
d_call: -
cdr3_aa: CASSFGLGETQYF
cdr3_nt: TGCGCCAGCAGCTTCGGGTTGGGGGAGACCCAGTACTTC

v_call: TRBV15
clone_size: few
j_call: TRBJ1-4
d_call: -
cdr3_aa: CATRASSNEKLFF
cdr3_nt: TGTGCCACCCGGGCTTCTTCTAATGAAAAACTGTTTTTT

v_call: TRBV4-1
clone_size: few
j_call: TRBJ1-5
d_call: -
cdr3_aa: CASSPGRVQPQHF
cdr3_nt: TGCGCCAGCAGCCCCGGGCGGGTTCAGCCCCAGCATTTT

v_call: TRBV5-1
clone_size: -
j_call: TRBJ2-3
d_call: TRBD2
cdr3_aa: CASSPLVAGGGTDTQYF
cdr3_nt: TGCGCCAGCAGCCCCCTAGTAGCGGGGGGGGGCACAGATACGCAGTATTTT

v_call: TRBV28
clone_size: -
j_call: TRBJ2-3
d_call: TRBD2
cdr3_aa: CASSTEPGLAGGDTQYF
cdr3_nt: TGTGCCAGCAGTACCGAACCGGGACTAGCGGGAGGGGATACGCAGTATTTT

v_call: TRBV2
clone_size: -
j_call: TRBJ2-7
d_call: TRBD2
cdr3_aa: CASNGLAGVAYEQNF
cdr3_nt: TGTGCCAGCAATGGACTAGCGGGAGTTGCCTACGAGCAGAACTTC

v_call: TRBV12-5
clone_size: -
j_call: TRBJ2-1
d_call: TRBD1
cdr3_aa: CASGTQTGGAYNEQFF
cdr3_nt: TGTGCTAGTGGAACTCAGACAGGGGGGGCCTACAATGAGCAGTTCTTC

v_call: TRBV29-1
clone_size: many
j_call: TRBJ2-5
d_call: TRBD1
cdr3_aa: CSVLQTGVLGETQYF
cdr3_nt: TGCAGCGTCCTCCAGACAGGGGTTCTTGGGGAGACCCAGTACTTC

v_call: TRBV15
clone_size: few
j_call: TRBJ2-5
d_call: TRBD1
cdr3_aa: CATSSKQGAAVLETQYF
cdr3_nt: TGTGCCACCAGCAGTAAACAGGGGGCCGCAGTCCTAGAGACCCAGTACTTC

v_call: TRBV10-3
clone_size: -
j_call: TRBJ2-7
d_call: TRBD2
cdr3_aa: CAISDSAGGLYEQYF
cdr3_nt: TGTGCCATCAGTGATTCAGCGGGAGGGCTCTACGAGCAGTACTTC

v_call: TRBV28
clone_size: -
j_call: TRBJ2-4
d_call: -
cdr3_aa: CASSYGRGNIQYF
cdr3_nt: TGTGCCAGCAGTTACGGGAGAGGAAACATTCAGTACTTC

v_call: TRBV30
clone_size: few
j_call: TRBJ2-3
d_call: -
cdr3_aa: CAWTVYDTQYF
cdr3_nt: TGTGCCTGGACCGTCTATGATACGCAGTATTTT

v_call: TRBV27
clone_size: few
j_call: TRBJ1-1
d_call: -
cdr3_aa: CASSSAVNTEAFF
cdr3_nt: TGTGCCAGCAGTTCGGCGGTGAACACTGAAGCTTTCTTT

v_call: TRBV29-1
clone_size: many
j_call: TRBJ2-5
d_call: -
cdr3_aa: CITGGGTQETQYF
cdr3_nt: TGCATCACGGGGGGCGGGACCCAAGAGACCCAGTACTTC

v_call: TRBV7-8
clone_size: few
j_call: TRBJ2-4
d_call: TRBD1
cdr3_aa: CASSFSTGTIQYF
cdr3_nt: TGTGCCAGCAGCTTCTCGACAGGGACCATTCAGTACTTC

v_call: TRBV6-2/TRBV6-3
clone_size: -
j_call: TRBJ2-5
d_call: -
cdr3_aa: CAISLRGVQETQYF
cdr3_nt: TGTGCCATCTCCCTCCGGGGAGTCCAAGAGACCCAGTACTTC

v_call: TRBV4-2
clone_size: -
j_call: TRBJ1-1
d_call: TRBD1
cdr3_aa: CASSQEGTGLNTEAFF
cdr3_nt: TGTGCCAGCAGCCAAGAGGGGACAGGCCTGAACACTGAAGCTTTCTTT

v_call: TRBV5-1
clone_size: -
j_call: TRBJ2-1
d_call: TRBD2
cdr3_aa: CASSLAWTSGDPEFF
cdr3_nt: TGCGCCAGCAGCTTGGCTTGGACTAGCGGAGATCCGGAGTTCTTC

v_call: TRBV20-1
clone_size: many
j_call: TRBJ1-4
d_call: -
cdr3_aa: CSARGGTNEKLFF
cdr3_nt: TGCAGTGCTCGAGGGGGAACTAATGAAAAACTGTTTTTT

v_call: TRBV6-5
clone_size: -
j_call: TRBJ2-7
d_call: -
cdr3_aa: CASSWEETTYEQYF
cdr3_nt: TGTGCCAGCAGTTGGGAGGAGACCACCTACGAGCAGTACTTC

v_call: TRBV12-2
clone_size: few
j_call: TRBJ2-1
d_call: -
cdr3_aa: CASRLVRDRVNEQFF
cdr3_nt: TGTGCAAGTCGCTTAGTCCGGGACAGGGTCAATGAGCAGTTCTTC

v_call: TRBV5-1
clone_size: many
j_call: TRBJ1-1
d_call: -
cdr3_aa: CASSFEMNTEAFF
cdr3_nt: TGCGCCAGCAGCTTTGAGATGAACACTGAAGCTTTCTTT

v_call: TRBV5-5
clone_size: few
j_call: TRBJ2-1
d_call: -
cdr3_aa: CASSWASVQFF
cdr3_nt: TGTGCCAGCAGCTGGGCGAGCGTTCAGTTCTTC

v_call: TRBV29-1
clone_size: many
j_call: TRBJ2-1
d_call: -
cdr3_aa: CSVDGTSSEQFF
cdr3_nt: TGCAGCGTTGATGGGACAAGTAGTGAGCAGTTCTTC

v_call: TRBV20-1
clone_size: many
j_call: TRBJ2-1
d_call: TRBD2
cdr3_aa: CSASGLAGGRDEQFF
cdr3_nt: TGCAGTGCTAGTGGGCTAGCGGGAGGGAGGGATGAGCAGTTCTTC

v_call: TRBV12-3/TRBV12-4
clone_size: many
j_call: TRBJ2-2
d_call: -
cdr3_aa: CASSFAAGELFF
cdr3_nt: TGTGCCAGCAGTTTCGCAGCCGGGGAGCTGTTTTTT

v_call: TRBV6-6
clone_size: many
j_call: TRBJ2-2
d_call: -
cdr3_aa: CASTQEGELFF
cdr3_nt: TGTGCCAGCACCCAGGAGGGGGAGCTGTTTTTT

v_call: TRBV7-6
clone_size: many
j_call: TRBJ2-3
d_call: TRBD1
cdr3_aa: CASSPNTGGDTQYF
cdr3_nt: TGTGCCAGCAGCCCTAACACAGGGGGAGATACGCAGTATTTT

v_call: TRBV7-2
clone_size: -
j_call: TRBJ2-3
d_call: -
cdr3_aa: CASSAVWQGADTQYF
cdr3_nt: TGTGCCAGCAGCGCCGTTTGGCAGGGAGCAGATACGCAGTATTTT

v_call: TRBV15
clone_size: few
j_call: TRBJ1-2
d_call: -
cdr3_aa: CATSPEGKPNYGYTF
cdr3_nt: TGTGCCACCAGCCCTGAGGGGAAGCCTAACTATGGCTACACCTTC

v_call: TRBV21-1
clone_size: many
j_call: TRBJ1-5
d_call: -
cdr3_aa: CASSKMGRGRWSNQPQHF
cdr3_nt: TGTGCCAGCAGCAAAATGGGCAGGGGGCGTTGGAGCAATCAGCCCCAGCATTTT

v_call: TRBV7-9
clone_size: few
j_call: TRBJ2-7
d_call: -
cdr3_aa: CASSFRGRDLIYEQYF
cdr3_nt: TGTGCCAGCAGCTTCAGGGGCCGGGACTTGATATACGAGCAGTACTTC

v_call: TRBV29-1
clone_size: many
j_call: TRBJ1-2
d_call: -
cdr3_aa: CSVEDPRTYGYTF
cdr3_nt: TGCAGCGTTGAAGATCCGCGGACCTATGGCTACACCTTC

v_call: TRBV7-6
clone_size: many
j_call: TRBJ2-3
d_call: -
cdr3_aa: CASSPTGSAPDTQYF
cdr3_nt: TGTGCCAGCAGCCCTACGGGGAGTGCCCCAGATACGCAGTATTTT

v_call: TRBV12-3/TRBV12-4
clone_size: many
j_call: TRBJ2-2
d_call: -
cdr3_aa: CASSPGGQLNTGELFF
cdr3_nt: TGTGCCAGCAGTCCCGGGGGCCAGCTGAACACCGGGGAGCTGTTTTTT

v_call: TRBV25-1
clone_size: many
j_call: TRBJ2-5
d_call: -
cdr3_aa: CASSDISEETQYF
cdr3_nt: TGTGCCAGCAGTGACATTTCGGAAGAGACCCAGTACTTC

v_call: TRBV3-1
clone_size: -
j_call: TRBJ1-4
d_call: -
cdr3_aa: CASSQGRIRNEKLFF
cdr3_nt: TGTGCCAGCAGCCAAGGACGGATCCGGAATGAAAAACTGTTTTTT

v_call: TRBV20-1
clone_size: -
j_call: TRBJ2-7
d_call: -
cdr3_aa: CSASLGRWGYEQYF
cdr3_nt: TGCAGTGCTAGTCTAGGCAGGTGGGGCTACGAGCAGTACTTC

v_call: TRBV7-9
clone_size: -
j_call: TRBJ2-5
d_call: TRBD2
cdr3_aa: CASSPRLAGEETQHF
cdr3_nt: TGTGCCAGCAGCCCCCGACTAGCGGGAGAAGAGACCCAGCACTTC

v_call: TRBV5-1
clone_size: many
j_call: TRBJ2-1
d_call: -
cdr3_aa: CASSLGMGVAYNEQFF
cdr3_nt: TGCGCCAGCAGCTTGGGGATGGGAGTGGCGTACAATGAGCAGTTCTTC

v_call: TRBV10-3
clone_size: many
j_call: TRBJ1-5
d_call: TRBD1
cdr3_aa: CAISESDRVRQPQHF
cdr3_nt: TGTGCCATCAGTGAGTCGGACAGGGTCAGGCAGCCCCAGCATTTT

v_call: TRBV7-8
clone_size: few
j_call: TRBJ2-7
d_call: TRBD1
cdr3_aa: CASSLGTGTGGGYEQYF
cdr3_nt: TGTGCCAGCAGCTTAGGAACCGGGACAGGGGGCGGGTACGAGCAGTACTTC

v_call: TRBV29-1
clone_size: many
j_call: TRBJ1-1
d_call: -
cdr3_aa: CSAVDRETEAFF
cdr3_nt: TGCAGCGCTGTCGACCGGGAGACTGAAGCTTTCTTT

v_call: TRBV6-2/TRBV6-3
clone_size: -
j_call: TRBJ2-5
d_call: TRBD2
cdr3_aa: CATQASGWQETQYF
cdr3_nt: TGTGCCACCCAGGCTAGCGGGTGGCAAGAGACCCAGTACTTC

v_call: TRBV12-3/TRBV12-4
clone_size: -
j_call: TRBJ1-6
d_call: -
cdr3_aa: CASSGTLGSPLHF
cdr3_nt: TGTGCCAGCAGCGGGACATTGGGTTCACCCCTCCACTTT

v_call: TRBV7-2
clone_size: many
j_call: TRBJ2-3
d_call: -
cdr3_aa: CASSQWQAKTDTQYF
cdr3_nt: TGTGCCAGCAGCCAGTGGCAGGCGAAAACAGATACGCAGTATTTT

v_call: TRBV29-1
clone_size: -
j_call: TRBJ2-1
d_call: -
cdr3_aa: CSVEWRSEQFF
cdr3_nt: TGCAGCGTTGAATGGCGGAGTGAGCAGTTCTTC

v_call: TRBV28
clone_size: many
j_call: TRBJ2-5
d_call: -
cdr3_aa: CASTGTRETQYF
cdr3_nt: TGTGCCAGCACAGGGACTCGAGAGACCCAGTACTTC

v_call: TRBV11-2
clone_size: few
j_call: TRBJ2-3
d_call: -
cdr3_aa: CASSPGTQGRGDTQYF
cdr3_nt: TGTGCCAGCAGCCCCGGTACCCAGGGGAGGGGAGATACGCAGTATTTT

v_call: TRBV7-6
clone_size: -
j_call: TRBJ1-2
d_call: -
cdr3_aa: CASSLGTGGGNGYTF
cdr3_nt: TGTGCCAGCAGCTTAGGCACCGGGGGGGGCAATGGCTACACCTTC

v_call: TRBV5-1
clone_size: -
j_call: TRBJ1-2
d_call: -
cdr3_aa: CASSLDTGSDGYTF
cdr3_nt: TGCGCCAGCAGCTTGGACACCGGGTCTGATGGCTACACCTTC

v_call: TRBV20-1
clone_size: many
j_call: TRBJ2-1
d_call: -
cdr3_aa: CSARIAESSYNEQFF
cdr3_nt: TGCAGTGCTAGGATAGCGGAGAGCTCCTACAATGAGCAGTTCTTC